The 9 T cell receptor beta chains below come from one sample, sequenced in a study of OX40 agonist ivuxolimab in advanced cancers. Here immunoSEQ multiplex PCR was the method, and the copy in TCRdb shows in-frame clones only, minus some. The sample shows about 61,000 clones, 70% to 90% of them seen only once. This specimen consisted of CD4+ or CD8+ T cells sorted from blood, obtained in a trial of the OX40 agonist ivuxolimab. The receptors originated from an adult with an advanced solid tumor such as melanoma, head and neck, liver or kidney cancer.

The chain uses TRBV6-5 and TRBJ1-2; the D is unclear. The CDR3 spans 12 residues. Trimming stripped 2 bases from V and 1 base from J, with 2 bases between. Germline V CDR1 and CDR2: MNHEY, SVGAGI. The CDR3, as DNA: TGTGCCAGCAGTTACAGTAACTATGGCTACACCTTC. It codes for CASSYSNYGYTF.

The chain links TRBV7-9 to TRBJ2-7; TRBD1 or TRBD2 may be the D gene (6 bases each). The CDR3 is made up of 14 amino acids. The germline CDR1 and CDR2 sequences are SEHNR and FQNEAQ (reference sequence). Deletions cut 4 bases from V and 6 bases from J, with 16 bases between. This CDR3 is CASSSQGGLIEQYF. CDR3 nucleotides: TGTGCCAGCAGCTCCCAAGGGGGGCTTATCGAGCAGTACTTC.

This clone was observed a few times. Other DNA sequences in the same sample also yield this CDR3. The J gene is TRBJ1-1, the V gene TRBV20-1; D is ambiguous. The CDR3 contains 11 residues. Trimming took off 6 bases at V and 1 base at J, with 6 bases between the two ends. Germline loops: CDR1 DFQATT, CDR2 SNEGSKA (reference sequence). The CDR3 DNA sequence: TGCAGTGCAAGGAGGAACACTGAAGCTTTCTTT. Its protein product is CSARRNTEAFF.

The V gene is TRBV19, the J gene TRBJ1-6, with 7 bases lining up with TRBD1. Per germline, CDR1 LNHDA and CDR2 SQIVND (reference sequence). The trim removed 5 bases at V and 8 bases at J, leaving 9 bases unmatched. This CDR3 has 15 residues. The CDR3 DNA follows: TGTGCCAGTAGTTATGGGGGACAGTCGTATTCACCCCTCCACTTT. Amino acids: CASSYGGQSYSPLHF.

This chain connects TRBV7-2 to TRBJ1-6; no clear D gene. V lost 1 base, J lost 7 bases, and 8 bases lay in between. Germline V CDR1 and CDR2: SGHTA, FQGNSA. The CDR3 extends over 14 amino acids. CDR3 amino acids: CASSLDRLNSPLHF. Written as DNA, the CDR3 is TGTGCCAGCAGCTTAGACAGACTCAATTCACCCCTCCACTTT.

V gene TRBV27 combines with J gene TRBJ1-5, with 8 bases that match TRBD1. This CDR3 has 14 residues. The trim removed 3 bases at V and 6 bases at J, leaving 4 bases unmatched. Germline CDR1 reads MNHEY; CDR2 reads SMNVEV (reference sequence). CDR3 DNA sequence: TGTGCCAGCAGTTTCACAGGGACAGGTCAGCCCCAGCATTTT. It codes for CASSFTGTGQPQHF.

The chain is built from TRBV29-1 and TRBJ2-7; D is unclear. With 5 bases removed from V and 3 bases from J, the gap between germline ends came to 8 bases. Germline V lookup: CDR1 SQVTM, CDR2 ANQGSEA. CDR3 size: 11 residues. The CDR3 region is CSVRNSYEQYF. CDR3 sequence (DNA): TGCAGCGTTAGGAATAGCTACGAGCAGTACTTC.

The chain employs TRBV19 and TRBJ1-2; D is ambiguous. Germline V gene lookup returns CDR1 LNHDA and CDR2 SQIVND (reference sequence). There are 12 residues in the CDR3. The V end lost 5 bases, the J end lost 5 bases, and 9 bases lay between the germline ends. The DNA for the CDR3 is TGTGCCAGTAGTGCCCGTCTGTATGGCTACACCTTC. Translation gives CASSARLYGYTF.

Here the CDR3 DNA reads TGTGCCAGCAGTTCGGGACAGATTCTTGGCTACACCTTC. It encodes CASSSGQILGYTF. The chain uses TRBV27 and TRBJ1-2; TRBD1 agrees at 7 bases. Germline CDR1 is MNHEY and CDR2 is SMNVEV (reference sequence). This CDR3 has 13 amino acids. V lost 4 bases, J lost 7 bases, and 6 bases stayed unmatched.